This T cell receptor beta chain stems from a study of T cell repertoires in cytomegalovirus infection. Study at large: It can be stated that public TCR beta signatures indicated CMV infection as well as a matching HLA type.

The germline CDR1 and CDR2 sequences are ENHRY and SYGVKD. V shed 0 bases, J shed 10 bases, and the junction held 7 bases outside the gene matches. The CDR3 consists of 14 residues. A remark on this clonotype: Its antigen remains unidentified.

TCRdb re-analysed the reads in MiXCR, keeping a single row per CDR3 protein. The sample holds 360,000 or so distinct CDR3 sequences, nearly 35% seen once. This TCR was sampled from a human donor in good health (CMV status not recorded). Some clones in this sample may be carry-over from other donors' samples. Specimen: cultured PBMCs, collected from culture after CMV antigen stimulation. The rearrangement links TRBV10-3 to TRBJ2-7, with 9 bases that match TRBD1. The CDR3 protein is CAISESMDRGVQYF. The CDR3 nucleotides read TGTGCCATCAGTGAGTCGATGGACAGGGGCGTTCAGTACTTC.